Shown below are 21 T cell receptor beta chains from a single sample sequenced in a study of cytomegalovirus exposure and HLA in healthy donors. Primers: 60 Vbeta forward and 13 Jbeta reverse. Measured with immunoSEQ multiplex PCR; TCRdb has only the in-frame clones, and not every one. The sample lists about 180,000 clones; 84% were seen once. Source material: PBMCs. Every receptor here comes from a man between 18 and 35 years old in good health and CMV-seronegative.

The chain joins TRBV6-1 to TRBJ1-1, with no clear D. Germline V CDR1 and CDR2: MNHNS, SASEGT. The CDR3 totals 13 residues. V was trimmed by 6 bases and J by 6 bases, leaving 14 bases between them. The CDR3 nucleotides read TGTGCCAGCAGGACTAATATAGACGCTGAAGCTTTCTTT. Amino acid sequence: CASRTNIDAEAFF.

The V call is TRBV28, the J call TRBJ2-5, with 9 bases that match TRBD1. Trimming took 5 bases from V and 2 from J; bases not matched to a gene: 9. CDR3 length: 16 residues. The germline CDR1 and CDR2 sequences are MDHEN and SYDVKM. CDR3 loop: CASSTRQGVRQETQYF. The CDR3 DNA is TGTGCCAGCAGTACCCGACAGGGGGTGCGACAAGAGACCCAGTACTTC. The full variable domain, completed using reference TRBV28 and TRBJ2-5, is DVKVTQSSRYLVKRTGEKVFLECVQDMDHENMFWYRQDPGLGLRLIYFSYDVKMKEKGDIPEGYSVSREKKERFSLILESASTNQTSMYLCASSTRQGVRQETQYFGPGTRLLVL.

This sequence joins TRBV7-9 and TRBJ2-7; tentative D call: TRBD2 (6 bases). The germline V and J ends were trimmed by 5 bases and 1 base, with 18 bases remaining between them. There are 16 residues in the CDR3. The V gene's germline CDR1 is SEHNR and CDR2 FQNEAQ (reference sequence). The CDR3 reads CASSPGSREKSYEQYF. CDR3 in DNA: TGTGCCAGCAGCCCTGGCAGTCGGGAGAAATCCTACGAGCAGTACTTC.

The gene calls are TRBV9 and TRBJ1-2, with a tentative D call TRBD1 (5 bases). The CDR3 spans 14 residues. The germline gives CDR1 SGDLS, CDR2 YYNGEE. Trimming left V 4 bases short and J 8 bases short, with 18 bases between. Here the CDR3 reads CASSLGGLSRGYTF. As DNA, the CDR3 is TGTGCCAGCAGCCTCGGGGGTCTATCAAGGGGCTACACCTTC.

This clone was counted only a few times. The chain joins TRBV19 to TRBJ1-1, with unresolved D. This CDR3 is built from 14 residues. V lost 8 bases and J 1 base, leaving 14 bases between the germline ends. Germline V CDR1 and CDR2: LNHDA, SQIVND (reference sequence). CDR3 bases: TGTGCCAGTCTCCGGGATTCTTCGAACACTGAAGCTTTCTTT. It yields the protein CASLRDSSNTEAFF.

CDR3 loop: CASSAGPLRQGGLRRELFF. CDR3 nucleotides: TGTGCCAGCAGTGCCGGACCGTTAAGACAGGGAGGTCTGAGGAGGGAGCTGTTTTTT. This chain uses TRBV28 with TRBJ2-2, with D perhaps matching TRBD1 (7 bases). The germline V gene encodes CDR1 MDHEN and CDR2 SYDVKM. The length of the CDR3 is 19 residues. V gave up 5 bases and J gave up 9 bases, with 31 bases separating them. Full variable domain (remainder filled in from reference TRBV28 and TRBJ2-2): DVKVTQSSRYLVKRTGEKVFLECVQDMDHENMFWYRQDPGLGLRLIYFSYDVKMKEKGDIPEGYSVSREKKERFSLILESASTNQTSMYLCASSAGPLRQGGLRRELFFGEGSRLTVL.

The chain uses TRBV7-3 and TRBJ2-2; D perhaps matches TRBD2 (6 bases). Germline V lookup: CDR1 SGHTA, CDR2 FQGTGA. V was clipped by 7 bases and J by 4 bases, with 31 bases between them. The length of the CDR3 is 20 residues. CDR3 DNA: TGTGCCAGCAACCCGAAAGACCCCCGGTACGGGAGATCGGGCACCGGGGAGCTGTTTTTT. Its translation is CASNPKDPRYGRSGTGELFF. Looking up the rest from reference TRBV7-3 and TRBJ2-2 gives the full variable domain: GAGVSQTPSNKVTEKGKYVELRCDPISGHTALYWYRQSLGQGPEFLIYFQGTGAADDSGLPNDRFFAVRPEGSVSTLKIQRTERGDSAVYLCASNPKDPRYGRSGTGELFFGEGSRLTVL.

The chain links TRBV6-1 to TRBJ1-2, with D uncertain. V lost 4 bases and J lost 4, with 7 bases in between. CDR3 size: 12 residues. Germline assignment: CDR1 MNHNS and CDR2 SASEGT. The CDR3 region is CASSGEVYGYTF. DNA for the CDR3: TGTGCCAGCAGTGGAGAGGTCTATGGCTACACCTTC.

J is TRBJ1-2 and V is TRBV30; 8 bases are a match to TRBD1. This CDR3 comprises 13 residues. The junction had 6 bases not matched to a gene; V was cut back by 5 bases and J by 4 bases. Germline values: CDR1 GTSNPN, CDR2 SVGIG (reference sequence). The DNA of the CDR3 is TGTGCCTGGGGGGGACAGGCCTTCTATGGCTACACCTTC. Protein product: CAWGGQAFYGYTF.

The chain uses TRBV9 and TRBJ1-3; D is uncertain. This CDR3 comprises 13 residues. CDR1 is SGDLS, CDR2 YYNGEE, per germline. The ends were cut back, 0 bases at V and 8 bases at J, with 9 bases in the middle. In nucleotides, the CDR3 is TGTGCCAGCAGCGTAGCGAACGGAGACACCATATATTTT. This codes for CASSVANGDTIYF.

This chain joins TRBV2 and TRBJ1-4; D is uncertain. The germline V gene encodes CDR1 SNHLY and CDR2 FYNNEI. CDR3 size: 11 residues. V was cut by 3 bases and J by 8 bases, with 4 bases left in between. The chain's CDR3 is CASSDREKLFF. DNA for the CDR3: TGTGCCAGCAGTGACCGGGAAAAACTGTTTTTT.

The chain recombines TRBV6-5 with TRBJ2-1, with 9 bases that match TRBD1. V shed 6 bases, J shed 12 bases, and the junction held 3 bases outside the gene matches. Germline values: CDR1 MNHEY, CDR2 SVGAGI. The CDR3 sequence is 11 residues long. The CDR3 here is CASRDRGGQFF. As DNA, the CDR3 is TGTGCCAGCAGGGACAGGGGCGGGCAGTTCTTC.

This chain joins TRBV9 and TRBJ2-7; TRBD2 might be the D (5 bases). Germline CDR1 reads SGDLS; CDR2 reads YYNGEE. This CDR3 has 14 amino acids. V dropped 2 bases and J dropped 0 bases, with 9 bases sitting between them. CDR3 bases: TGTGCCAGCAGCGTGGTAGGGAGCTCCTACGAGCAGTACTTC. As protein: CASSVVGSSYEQYF.

CDR3 DNA sequence: TGTGCCAGCCGGGGGGGAACGGGCACCGGGGAGCTGTTTTTT. Protein: CASRGGTGTGELFF. The chain couples TRBV7-8 to TRBJ2-2; 8 positions match TRBD2. The CDR3 sequence is 14 residues long. Germline assignment: CDR1 SGHVS and CDR2 FQNEAQ. V dropped 8 bases and J dropped 4; count of bases not matched to a gene: 6.

This clone was detected only a few times. The genes are TRBV19 and TRBJ1-1; possible D gene TRBD1, 5 bases. CDR1 and CDR2 from the germline V gene are LNHDA and SQIVND (reference sequence). V lost 6 bases to trimming and J lost 11 bases, with 16 bases between them. There are 12 residues in the CDR3. CDR3 residues: CASSLQGGWAFF. The CDR3 nucleotides read TGTGCCAGTAGCCTCCAGGGAGGGTGGGCTTTCTTT.

The V call is TRBV13, the J call TRBJ1-1, with 8 bases matching TRBD1. Looked up from germline, CDR1 is PRHDT and CDR2 is FYEKMQ (reference sequence). The CDR3 length is 14 residues. The junction had 10 bases not matched to a gene; V was cut back by 5 bases and J by 8 bases. This CDR3 is CASSIRQGPKEAFF. CDR3 in DNA: TGTGCCAGCAGCATAAGACAGGGGCCAAAGGAAGCTTTCTTT.

The CDR3 DNA follows: TGTGCCAGTAGGCCTACAGGTGGTGAGCAGTTCTTC. Its translation: CASRPTGGEQFF. The chain uses TRBV19 and TRBJ2-1; weak D call: TRBD1 (5 bases). V was pared by 6 bases and J by 9 bases, with 12 bases between. CDR1 is LNHDA and CDR2 is SQIVND in the germline V gene (reference sequence). The CDR3 spans 12 residues.

The CDR3 region is CASSRDYEQYF. DNA of the CDR3: TGTGCCAGCAGTCGAGACTACGAGCAGTACTTC. The chain employs TRBV6-6 and TRBJ2-7; no firm D call. CDR1 is MNHNY and CDR2 is SVGAGI in the germline V gene (reference sequence). The CDR3 is 11 residues long. Trimming cost V 5 bases and J 3 bases, with 5 bases left between them.

The chain has TRBV29-1 and TRBJ1-2, with TRBD1 matching 7 bases. V lost 3 bases and J lost 4; bases outside the gene matches: 8. Per germline, CDR1 SQVTM and CDR2 ANQGSEA. The length of the CDR3 is 14 residues. CDR3 sequence (DNA): TGCAGCGTTGACGAGGGGGCGCAGGGCTATGGCTACACCTTC. Its protein product is CSVDEGAQGYGYTF.

In its sample, this clone was seen once. J is TRBJ1-2 and V is TRBV19; no reliable D call. Germline V gives CDR1 LNHDA, CDR2 SQIVND (reference sequence). Trimming shortened V by 9 bases and J by 6 bases, and 8 bases separated the two germline ends. The CDR3 length is 10 residues. The CDR3 sequence: CASGQDGYTF. The CDR3 DNA is TGTGCCAGCGGTCAGGATGGCTACACCTTC.

This clone was recorded at least ten times. V is TRBV16 and J is TRBJ1-1; D remains ambiguous. The CDR3 spans 15 residues. Trimming shortened V by 1 base and J by 5 bases, and 14 bases separated the two germline ends. Germline V CDR1 and CDR2: KGHSY, FQNENV. DNA of the CDR3: TGTGCCAGCAGCCAATTTTCTGGAGTAGGTACTGAAGCTTTCTTT. This codes for CASSQFSGVGTEAFF. Using reference TRBV16 and TRBJ1-1 for the parts outside the CDR3, the full variable domain is GEEVAQTPKHLVRGEGQKAKLYCAPIKGHSYVFWYQQVLKNEFKFLISFQNENVFDETGMPKERFSAKCLPNSPCSLEIQATKLEDSAVYFCASSQFSGVGTEAFFGQGTRLTVV.